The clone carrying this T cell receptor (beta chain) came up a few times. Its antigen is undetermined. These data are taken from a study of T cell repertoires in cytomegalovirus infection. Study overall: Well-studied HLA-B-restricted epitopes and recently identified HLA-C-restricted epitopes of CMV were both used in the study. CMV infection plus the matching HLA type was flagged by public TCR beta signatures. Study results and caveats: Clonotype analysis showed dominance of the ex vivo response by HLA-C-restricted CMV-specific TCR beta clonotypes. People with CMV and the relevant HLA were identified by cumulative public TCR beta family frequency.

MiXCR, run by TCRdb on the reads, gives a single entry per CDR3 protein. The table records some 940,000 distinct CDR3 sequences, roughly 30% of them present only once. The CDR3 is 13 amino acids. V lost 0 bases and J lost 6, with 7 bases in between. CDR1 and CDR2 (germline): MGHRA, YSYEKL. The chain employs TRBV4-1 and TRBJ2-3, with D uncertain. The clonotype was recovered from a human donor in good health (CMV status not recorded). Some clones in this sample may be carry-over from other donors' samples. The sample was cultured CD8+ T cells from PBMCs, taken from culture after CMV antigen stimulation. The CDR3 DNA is TGCGCCAGCAGCCAAGACCCGTCGGATACGCAGTATTTT. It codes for CASSQDPSDTQYF.